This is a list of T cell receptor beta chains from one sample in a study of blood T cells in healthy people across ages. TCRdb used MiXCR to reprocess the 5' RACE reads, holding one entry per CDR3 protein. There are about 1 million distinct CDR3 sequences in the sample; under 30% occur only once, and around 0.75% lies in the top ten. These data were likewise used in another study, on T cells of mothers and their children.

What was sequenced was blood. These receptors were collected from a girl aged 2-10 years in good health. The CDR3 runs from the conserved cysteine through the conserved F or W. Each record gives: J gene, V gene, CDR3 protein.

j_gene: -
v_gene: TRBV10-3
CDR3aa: CAISESGLRAATEQFF

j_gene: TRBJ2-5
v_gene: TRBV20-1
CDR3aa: CSAHGLAGETQYF

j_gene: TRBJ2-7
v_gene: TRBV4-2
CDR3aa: CASSPGRQISYEQYF

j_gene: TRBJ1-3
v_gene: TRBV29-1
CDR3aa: CSVGGDKSGNTIYF

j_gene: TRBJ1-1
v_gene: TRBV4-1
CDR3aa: CASSQTFTGAGETEAFF

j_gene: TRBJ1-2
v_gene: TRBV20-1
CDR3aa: CSAPGAGGYTF

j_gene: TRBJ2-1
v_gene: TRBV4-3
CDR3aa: CASSHLIGQPGFNEQFF

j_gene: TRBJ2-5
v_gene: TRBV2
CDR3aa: CASRARTSGGKTQYF

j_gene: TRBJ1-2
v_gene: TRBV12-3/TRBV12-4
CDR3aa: CASTLHGYTF

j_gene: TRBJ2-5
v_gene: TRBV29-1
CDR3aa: CSGGQIQETQYF

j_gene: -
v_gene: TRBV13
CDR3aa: CASSVQTGITQFF

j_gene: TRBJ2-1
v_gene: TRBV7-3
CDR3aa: CASSLIGAGSYNEQFF

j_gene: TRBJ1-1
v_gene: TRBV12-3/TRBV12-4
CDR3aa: CASSGRDRSTEAFF

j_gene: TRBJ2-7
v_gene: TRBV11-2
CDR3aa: CASSLGDSIYEQYF

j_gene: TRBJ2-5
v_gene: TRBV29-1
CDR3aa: CSVAASQKETQYF

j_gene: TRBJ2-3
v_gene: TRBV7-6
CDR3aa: CASSLKLDTQYF

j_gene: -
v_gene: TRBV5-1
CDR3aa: CASSLGTGDDEQFF

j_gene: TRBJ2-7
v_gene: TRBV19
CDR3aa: CASSPTTTSYEQYF

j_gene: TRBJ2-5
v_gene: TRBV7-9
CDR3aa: CASSPDFLPEWGETQYF

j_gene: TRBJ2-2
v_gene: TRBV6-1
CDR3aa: CASSGVTGADGELFF

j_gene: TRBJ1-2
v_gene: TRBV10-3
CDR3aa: CAISRDTYGYTF

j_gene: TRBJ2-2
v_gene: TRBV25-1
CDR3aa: CASSELADHLGGELFF

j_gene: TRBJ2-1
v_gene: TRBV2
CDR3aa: CASSIAWEQFF

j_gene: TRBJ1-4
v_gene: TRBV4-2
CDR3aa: CASSQEGETVTEKLFF